Given below is one TCR beta chain in context. The antigen is not known. Described treatment: oral pan-JAK inhibitor, 5-10 mg twice daily. From germline, CDR1 is SGHDN and CDR2 FVKESK. The CDR3 contains 13 residues. Trimming took off 0 bases at V and 13 bases at J, with 15 bases between the two ends. This specimen belongs to a study of CD8+ T cells in alopecia areata. Reverse transcribed after extraction, RNA yielded cDNA as the sequencing template. Sequencing used immunoSEQ multiplex PCR; TCRdb keeps in-frame clones, though not all of them. The data contain approximately 300,000 clones, over 45% of them singletons. Study observations and caveats: With one nonresponder, baseline CD8+ expansion's link to response remains uncertain. Scalp clonality and expanded CD8+ clones among the top 100 were significantly decreased by tofacitinib.

The clonotype comes from a human donor with alopecia areata. Material: CD4+ T cells sorted from blood, obtained at week 24, from a patient treated with tofacitinib. The chain employs TRBV14 and TRBJ1-1, with D uncertain. The CDR3 spells CASSQDPKVVGFF. CDR3 DNA sequence: TGTGCCAGCAGCCAAGATCCAAAGGTGGTTGGTTTCTTT.